Shown below are 15 T cell receptor beta chains from a single sample sequenced in a study of blood T cell repertoires in COVID-19. The data were produced by immunoSEQ multiplex PCR, yet TCRdb's version contains in-frame clones alone and is incomplete. The top ten hold around 16% of the sample, which has just over 150,000 clones, 80% to 90% seen once. Sequences were obtained from peripheral blood. Every receptor here comes from a woman between 35 and 50 years old with acute or convalescent COVID-19.

The rearrangement uses TRBV3-1 (or the pseudogene TRBV3-2) and TRBJ2-5, with D possibly matching TRBD2 (7 bases). The ends were cut back, 1 base at V and 4 bases at J, with 22 bases in the middle. Germline loops: CDR1 LGHDT, CDR2 YNNKEL (reference sequence). This CDR3 region has 18 residues. The CDR3 DNA sequence: TGTGCCAGCAGCCAAGGTGGAGGGGCGGGGGCTTTGAGAGAGACCCAGTACTTC. Translation: CASSQGGGAGALRETQYF.

This chain's CDR3 is CASGLGHTDTQYF. CDR3 DNA sequence: TGTGCCAGCGGTCTGGGACACACAGATACGCAGTATTTT. The V call is TRBV6-5, the J call TRBJ2-3; a weak D match, TRBD1 (6 bases). This CDR3 is 13 amino acids long. V dropped 8 bases and J dropped 2 bases, with 11 bases sitting between them. Germline V lookup: CDR1 MNHEY, CDR2 SVGAGI.

The chain has TRBV27 and TRBJ2-1; D is possibly TRBD2 (7 bases). The germline CDR1 and CDR2 sequences are MNHEY and SMNVEV (reference sequence). This CDR3 comprises 16 residues. V gave up 7 bases and J gave up 8 bases, with 24 bases separating them. The CDR3 sequence: CASTQMGGLGVDEQFF. The CDR3 DNA is TGTGCCAGCACCCAAATGGGGGGGCTGGGGGTAGATGAGCAGTTCTTC.

This sequence joins TRBV7-9 and TRBJ2-2; 10 nucleotides align to TRBD2. The CDR3 has 16 amino acids. Germline loops: CDR1 SEHNR, CDR2 FQNEAQ (reference sequence). Germline trimming cut 5 bases from V and 4 bases from J; bases unmatched to any gene: 7. CDR3 bases: TGTGCCAGCAGCCCAGCGGGGGGGCCACCCACCGGGGAGCTGTTTTTT. Its protein is CASSPAGGPPTGELFF.

Only one count was recorded for this clone. This chain uses TRBV15 with TRBJ2-7, with 7 nucleotides matching TRBD2. Germline V gene sequence: CDR1 LNHNV, CDR2 YYDKDF (reference sequence). The CDR3 runs 14 residues. Germline trimming cut 1 base from V and 4 bases from J; bases unmatched to any gene: 4. CDR3 loop: CATSRGGSGYEQYF. The CDR3 DNA sequence: TGTGCCACCAGCAGAGGGGGTAGCGGGTACGAGCAGTACTTC.

This rearrangement joins TRBV7-9 to TRBJ2-1; 11 nucleotides match TRBD2. V trimming: 5 bases; J trimming: 8 bases; junction bases outside the gene matches: 8. Germline CDR1 reads SEHNR; CDR2 reads FQNEAQ (reference sequence). The CDR3 length is 15 residues. CDR3: CASSPTSGIGDEQFF. The CDR3 nucleotides are TGTGCCAGCAGCCCGACTAGCGGGATAGGTGATGAGCAGTTCTTC.

The CDR3 region is CASSGDRFKADTQYF. DNA for the CDR3: TGTGCCAGCAGCGGGGACAGGTTCAAAGCAGATACGCAGTATTTT. The rearrangement links TRBV7-8 to TRBJ2-3, with TRBD1 matching over 8 bases. This CDR3 contains 15 residues. Germline loops: CDR1 SGHVS, CDR2 FQNEAQ. With V trimmed by 5 bases and J by 4 bases, 8 bases remained unmatched. The entire variable domain, with the rest obtained from reference TRBV7-8 and TRBJ2-3, is as follows: GAGVSQSPRYKVAKRGQDVALRCDPISGHVSLFWYQQALGQGPEFLTYFQNEAQLDKSGLPSDRFFAERPEGSVSTLKIQRTQQEDSAVYLCASSGDRFKADTQYFGPGTRLTVL.

This clone has just one count. The V and J genes are TRBV11-3 and TRBJ2-3; 7 nucleotides match TRBD2. V lost 1 base, J lost 2 bases, and 15 bases stayed unmatched. The CDR3 is made up of 19 amino acids. Germline CDR1 SGHNT, CDR2 YENEEA. The CDR3 DNA is TGTGCCAGCAGCTTAGGGGATATCTGGGCGGGAGAATCCACAGATACGCAGTATTTT. As protein: CASSLGDIWAGESTDTQYF.

The chain's CDR3 is CASSVTESTDTQYF. The CDR3 region has the DNA TGTGCCAGCAGCGTAACGGAGAGCACAGATACGCAGTATTTT. The chain employs TRBV9 and TRBJ2-3, with D unclear. The length of the CDR3 is 14 residues. Germline CDR1 SGDLS, CDR2 YYNGEE. Trimming stripped 1 base from V and 0 bases from J, with 6 bases between.

CDR3 DNA sequence: TGTGCCAGCAGTGAATTGGGGGAGGACACTGAAGCTTTCTTT. Translating it yields CASSELGEDTEAFF. This sequence joins TRBV6-1 and TRBJ1-1; D might be TRBD1 (5 bases). Trimming cost V 2 bases and J 3 bases, with 10 bases left between them. The CDR3 covers 14 residues. Looked up from germline, CDR1 is MNHNS and CDR2 is SASEGT.

V usage is TRBV27 and J usage is TRBJ2-1; D gene unclear. Germline V gene lookup returns CDR1 MNHEY and CDR2 SMNVEV (reference sequence). This CDR3 spans 14 amino acids. Trimming took 2 bases from V and 2 from J, leaving 7 bases between them. CDR3 DNA sequence: TGTGCCAGCAGTTTACAGAATACCTACAATGAGCAGTTCTTC. This codes for CASSLQNTYNEQFF.

V and J are TRBV28 and TRBJ2-1, with D possibly TRBD1 on 5 matching bases. The germline gives CDR1 MDHEN, CDR2 SYDVKM. V lost 2 bases to trimming and J lost 3 bases, with 8 bases between them. This CDR3 has 14 residues. CDR3 loop: CASSLQQGYNEQFF. The CDR3 DNA sequence: TGTGCCAGCAGTTTACAGCAGGGCTACAATGAGCAGTTCTTC.

This clone showed up just once. CDR3 sequence (DNA): TGCGCCAGCAGCTCCGGCAGGGTGTATGGCTACACCTTC. Translating gives CASSSGRVYGYTF. The chain recombines TRBV5-1 with TRBJ1-2; the D gene is possibly TRBD1 (5 bases). Looked up from germline, CDR1 is SGHRS and CDR2 is YFSETQ. The V and J ends lost 3 bases and 5 bases respectively, with 11 bases between them. The CDR3 is made up of 13 amino acids.

The rearrangement joins TRBV7-2 to TRBJ2-2; 10 positions agree with TRBD1. CDR1 and CDR2 (germline): SGHTA, FQGNSA. The CDR3 has 17 amino acids. Trimming took 0 bases from V and 6 from J; bases not matched to a gene: 7. This chain's CDR3 is CASSLAPGQGFSGELFF. CDR3 bases: TGTGCCAGCAGCTTAGCGCCGGGACAGGGGTTCTCCGGGGAGCTGTTTTTT.

The gene calls are TRBV3-1 (or the pseudogene TRBV3-2) and TRBJ1-1, with D hard to call. The CDR3 runs 16 residues. Germline CDR1 reads LGHDT; CDR2 reads YNNKEL (reference sequence). The V end lost 7 bases, the J end lost 3 bases, and 21 bases lay between the germline ends. The CDR3 sequence is CASTSLPSTRDTEAFF. CDR3 DNA: TGTGCCAGCACATCACTCCCCTCTACTAGGGACACTGAAGCTTTCTTT.